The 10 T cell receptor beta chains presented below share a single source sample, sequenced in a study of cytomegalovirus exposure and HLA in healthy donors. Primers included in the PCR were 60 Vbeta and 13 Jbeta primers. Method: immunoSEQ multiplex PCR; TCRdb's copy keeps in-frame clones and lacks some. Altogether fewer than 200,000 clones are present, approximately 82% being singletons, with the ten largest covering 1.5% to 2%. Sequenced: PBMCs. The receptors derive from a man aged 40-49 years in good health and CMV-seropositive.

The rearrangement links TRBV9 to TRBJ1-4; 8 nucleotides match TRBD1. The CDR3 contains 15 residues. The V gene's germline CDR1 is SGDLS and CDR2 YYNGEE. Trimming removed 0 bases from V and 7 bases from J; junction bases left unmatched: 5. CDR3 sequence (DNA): TGTGCCAGCAGCGTAGCGACAGGGGCGGCTGAAAAACTGTTTTTT. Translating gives CASSVATGAAEKLFF.

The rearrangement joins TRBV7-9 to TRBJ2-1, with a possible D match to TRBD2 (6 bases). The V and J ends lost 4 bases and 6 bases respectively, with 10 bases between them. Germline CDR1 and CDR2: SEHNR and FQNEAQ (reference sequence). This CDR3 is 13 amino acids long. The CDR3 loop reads CASSWGLLNEQFF. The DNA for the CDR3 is TGTGCCAGCAGCTGGGGACTCCTCAATGAGCAGTTCTTC.

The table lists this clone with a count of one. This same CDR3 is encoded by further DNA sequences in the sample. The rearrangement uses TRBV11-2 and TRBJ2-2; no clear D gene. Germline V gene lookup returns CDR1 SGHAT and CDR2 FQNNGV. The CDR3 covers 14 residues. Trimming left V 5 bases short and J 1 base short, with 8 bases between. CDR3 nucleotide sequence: TGTGCCAGCAGCAGAAGAGGGAACACCGGGGAGCTGTTTTTT. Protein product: CASSRRGNTGELFF.

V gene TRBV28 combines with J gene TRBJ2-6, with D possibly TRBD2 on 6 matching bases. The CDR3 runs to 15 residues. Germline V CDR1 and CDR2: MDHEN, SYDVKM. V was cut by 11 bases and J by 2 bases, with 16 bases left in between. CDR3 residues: CAVSMGGTGANVLTF. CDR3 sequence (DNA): TGTGCCGTTTCGATGGGCGGGACTGGGGCCAACGTCCTGACTTTC.

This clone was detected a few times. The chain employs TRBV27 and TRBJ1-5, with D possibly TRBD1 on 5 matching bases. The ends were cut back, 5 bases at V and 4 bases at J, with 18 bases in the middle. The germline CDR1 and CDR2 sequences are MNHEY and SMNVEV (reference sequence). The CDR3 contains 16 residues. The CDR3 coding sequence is TGTGCCAGCAGTCAAGGTCAGGGTCTAGGAAATCAGCCCCAGCATTTT. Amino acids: CASSQGQGLGNQPQHF.

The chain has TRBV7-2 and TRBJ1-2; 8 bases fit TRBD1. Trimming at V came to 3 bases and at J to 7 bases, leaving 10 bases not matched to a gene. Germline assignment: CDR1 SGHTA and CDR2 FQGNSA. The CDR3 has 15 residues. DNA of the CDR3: TGTGCCAGCAGCTTGGGCCCGGGACAGGTGGTTGGCTACACCTTC. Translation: CASSLGPGQVVGYTF.

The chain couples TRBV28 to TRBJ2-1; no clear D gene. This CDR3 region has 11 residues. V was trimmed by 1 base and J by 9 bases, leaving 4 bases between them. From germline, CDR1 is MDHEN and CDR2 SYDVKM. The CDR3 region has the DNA TGTGCCAGCAGTTTATATCGTGAGCAGTTCTTC. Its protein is CASSLYREQFF.

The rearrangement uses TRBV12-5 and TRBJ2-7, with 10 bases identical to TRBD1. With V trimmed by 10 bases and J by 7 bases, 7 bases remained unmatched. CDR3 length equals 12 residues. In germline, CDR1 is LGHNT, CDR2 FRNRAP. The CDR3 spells CATTWTGGEQYF. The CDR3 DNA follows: TGTGCTACGACATGGACAGGGGGGGAGCAGTACTTC.

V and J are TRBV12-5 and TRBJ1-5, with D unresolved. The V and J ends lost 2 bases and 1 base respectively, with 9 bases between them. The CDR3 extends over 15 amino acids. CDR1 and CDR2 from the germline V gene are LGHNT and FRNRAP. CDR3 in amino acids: CASGLTGGSNQPQHF. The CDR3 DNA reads TGTGCTAGTGGTTTGACGGGAGGCAGCAATCAGCCCCAGCATTTT.

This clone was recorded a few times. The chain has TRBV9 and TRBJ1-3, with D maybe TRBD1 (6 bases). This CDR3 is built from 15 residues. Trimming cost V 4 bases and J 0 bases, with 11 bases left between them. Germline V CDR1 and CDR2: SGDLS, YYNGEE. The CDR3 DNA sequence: TGTGCCAGCAGCCAGGGGAGAATCTCTGGAAACACCATATATTTT. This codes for CASSQGRISGNTIYF.